This T cell receptor beta chain was documented in a study of T-cell memory formation after mild COVID-19. Sample barcodes and UMIs were carried by the TCR alpha and TCR beta cDNA libraries that 5'RACE generated with constant-segment primers. In TCRdb, the 5' RACE reads were re-called with MiXCR into one record per CDR3 protein. The sample carries about 180,000 distinct CDR3 sequences, approximately 16% recorded once. Study-wide points: Mostly located in CM and EM were contracting CD4+ clones, with contracting CD8+ clones located in EMRA. A balance of CD4 and CD8 characterized clones contracting day 15 to 85, whereas later expanders leaned CD4+.

CDR1 and CDR2 from the germline V gene are SGHNT and YYREEE (reference sequence). The J segment lost 6 bases and the V segment lost 7 bases, leaving 10 bases of the junction unmatched. CDR3 length equals 13 residues. For this clonotype: The antigen is not known.

The clonotype originates from an adult woman who had mild COVID-19 (a few samples of this study predate the infection). Cell type and time point are not known. The gene calls are TRBV5-4 and TRBJ2-7; 7 positions match TRBD2. Sequencing was carried out using PBMCs or a T cell subset sorted from them (not recorded which). The DNA for the CDR3 is TGTGCCAGCGGGGGGGGTTTCGGGAGCGAGCAGTACTTC. This gives the protein CASGGGFGSEQYF.